This is a list of T cell receptor beta chains from one sample in a study of cytomegalovirus exposure and HLA in healthy donors. Sequencing was performed with immunoSEQ multiplex PCR; in TCRdb, only in-frame clones are kept and a portion is missing. Its table records around 64,000 clones. The sample was PBMCs. These TCRs come from a female donor in good health and CMV-seropositive. Each CDR3 is given with its conserved first and last residue. The D gene is left open where the match is weak.

cdr3_nt: TGCAGCGTTGGGGGGACTAGCGGTAAATTTCGCACAGATACGCAGTATTTT; cdr3_aa: CSVGGTSGKFRTDTQYF; j_call: TRBJ2-3; v_call: TRBV29-1; d_call: TRBD2
cdr3_nt: TGTGCCTGGAGTCGACAGGGCGTAGCTGAAGCTTTCTTT; cdr3_aa: CAWSRQGVAEAFF; j_call: TRBJ1-1; v_call: TRBV30; d_call: TRBD1
cdr3_nt: TGTGCCAGCAGTTTAGGAGTAGGGGCTGAAGCTTTCTTT; cdr3_aa: CASSLGVGAEAFF; j_call: TRBJ1-1; v_call: TRBV27; d_call: .
cdr3_nt: TGTGCCAGCAGTCGTACCGGGGAGCTGTTTTTT; cdr3_aa: CASSRTGELFF; j_call: TRBJ2-2; v_call: TRBV11-2; d_call: .
cdr3_nt: TGTGCCAGCAGCCCCGGGACAGGGGTCCACTATGGCTACACCTTC; cdr3_aa: CASSPGTGVHYGYTF; j_call: TRBJ1-2; v_call: TRBV7-2; d_call: TRBD1
cdr3_nt: TGTGCCAGCACCTACGTCCAGGGGAACACTGAAGCTTTCTTT; cdr3_aa: CASTYVQGNTEAFF; j_call: TRBJ1-1; v_call: TRBV28; d_call: .
cdr3_nt: TGCGCCAGCAGGAGACAGGATAATTCACCCCTCCACTTT; cdr3_aa: CASRRQDNSPLHF; j_call: TRBJ1-6; v_call: TRBV5-1; d_call: .
cdr3_nt: TGTGCCAGCAGCTTAGACAGGGAGTATCAGCCCCAGCATTTT; cdr3_aa: CASSLDREYQPQHF; j_call: TRBJ1-5; v_call: TRBV7-2; d_call: .
cdr3_nt: TGCGCCAGCAGCTTGTGGACACAAGAGACCCAGTACTTC; cdr3_aa: CASSLWTQETQYF; j_call: TRBJ2-5; v_call: TRBV5-1; d_call: .
cdr3_nt: TGCGCCAGCAGCCAAGGGACAGGGCGCACCTCCTACGAGCAGTACTTC; cdr3_aa: CASSQGTGRTSYEQYF; j_call: TRBJ2-7; v_call: TRBV4-1; d_call: TRBD1
cdr3_nt: TGTGCCAGTAGTCCGGCCCTCGAGGCTGAAGCTTTCTTT; cdr3_aa: CASSPALEAEAFF; j_call: TRBJ1-1; v_call: TRBV19; d_call: .
cdr3_nt: TGTGCCAGCAGGCAGGAGGGGTTGGTGAACACTGAAGCTTTCTTT; cdr3_aa: CASRQEGLVNTEAFF; j_call: TRBJ1-1; v_call: TRBV2; d_call: .